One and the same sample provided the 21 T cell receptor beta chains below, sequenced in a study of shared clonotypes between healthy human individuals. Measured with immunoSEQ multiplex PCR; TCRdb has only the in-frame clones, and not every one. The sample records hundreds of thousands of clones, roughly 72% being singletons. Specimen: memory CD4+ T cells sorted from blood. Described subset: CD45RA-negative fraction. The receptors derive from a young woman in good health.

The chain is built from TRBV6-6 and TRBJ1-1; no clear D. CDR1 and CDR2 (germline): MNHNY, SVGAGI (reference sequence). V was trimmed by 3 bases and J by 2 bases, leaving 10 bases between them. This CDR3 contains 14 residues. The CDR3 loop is CASSYRASNTEAFF. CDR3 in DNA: TGTGCCAGCAGTTATCGTGCCTCCAACACTGAAGCTTTCTTT.

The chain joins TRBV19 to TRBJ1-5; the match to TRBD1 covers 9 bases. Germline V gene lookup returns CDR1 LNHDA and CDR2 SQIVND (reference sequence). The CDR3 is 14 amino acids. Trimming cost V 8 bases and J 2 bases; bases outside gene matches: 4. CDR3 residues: CASVDRGGNQPQHF. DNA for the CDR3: TGTGCCAGTGTGGACAGGGGCGGCAATCAGCCCCAGCATTTT.

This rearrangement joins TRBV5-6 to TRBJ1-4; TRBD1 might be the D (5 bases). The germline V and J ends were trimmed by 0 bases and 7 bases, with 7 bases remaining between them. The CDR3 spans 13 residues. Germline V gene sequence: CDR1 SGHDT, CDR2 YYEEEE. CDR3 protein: CASSLGQGEKLFF. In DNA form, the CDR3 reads TGTGCCAGCAGCTTGGGGCAGGGTGAAAAACTGTTTTTT.

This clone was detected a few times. CDR3 residues: CASSLPTAQETQYF. The DNA for the CDR3 is TGCGCCAGCAGCTTACCGACAGCCCAAGAGACCCAGTACTTC. V usage is TRBV5-1 and J usage is TRBJ2-5; D may be TRBD1 (5 bases). Trimming cost V 2 bases and J 1 base, with 9 bases left between them. Per the germline V gene, CDR1 is SGHRS and CDR2 is YFSETQ. This CDR3 has 14 amino acids.

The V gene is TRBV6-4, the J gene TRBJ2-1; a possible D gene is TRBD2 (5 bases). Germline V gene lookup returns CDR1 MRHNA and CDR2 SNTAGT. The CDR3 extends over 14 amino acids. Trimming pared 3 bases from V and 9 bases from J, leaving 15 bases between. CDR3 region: CASSDSLVRGEQFF. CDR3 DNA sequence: TGTGCCAGCAGTGATAGTTTGGTACGGGGTGAGCAGTTCTTC.

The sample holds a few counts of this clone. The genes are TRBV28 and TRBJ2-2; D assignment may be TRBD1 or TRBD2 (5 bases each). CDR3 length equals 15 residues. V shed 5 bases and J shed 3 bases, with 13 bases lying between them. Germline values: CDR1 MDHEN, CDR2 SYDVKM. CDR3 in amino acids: CASSLSLGDTGELFF. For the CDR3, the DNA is TGTGCCAGCAGTCTCTCCTTGGGGGACACCGGGGAGCTGTTTTTT.

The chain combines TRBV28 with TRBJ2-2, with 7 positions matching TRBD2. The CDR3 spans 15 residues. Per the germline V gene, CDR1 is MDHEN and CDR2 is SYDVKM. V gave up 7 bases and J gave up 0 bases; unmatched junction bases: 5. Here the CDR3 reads CASTPAGTNTGELFF. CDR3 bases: TGTGCCAGCACCCCAGCGGGAACGAACACCGGGGAGCTGTTTTTT. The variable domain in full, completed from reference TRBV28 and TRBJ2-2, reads DVKVTQSSRYLVKRTGEKVFLECVQDMDHENMFWYRQDPGLGLRLIYFSYDVKMKEKGDIPEGYSVSREKKERFSLILESASTNQTSMYLCASTPAGTNTGELFFGEGSRLTVL.

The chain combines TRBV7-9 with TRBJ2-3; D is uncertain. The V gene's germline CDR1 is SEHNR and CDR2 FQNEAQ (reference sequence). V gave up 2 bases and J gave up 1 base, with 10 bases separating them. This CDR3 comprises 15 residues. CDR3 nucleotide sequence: TGTGCCAGCAGCTTATTTAGCCTGGGCACAGATACGCAGTATTTT. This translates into CASSLFSLGTDTQYF.

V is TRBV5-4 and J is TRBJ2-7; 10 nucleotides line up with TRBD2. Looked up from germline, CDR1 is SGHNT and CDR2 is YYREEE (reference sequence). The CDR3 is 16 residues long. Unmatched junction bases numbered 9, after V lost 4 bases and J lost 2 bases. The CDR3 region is CASSRTSGSPTYEQYF. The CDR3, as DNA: TGTGCCAGCAGCCGGACTAGCGGCTCTCCTACCTACGAGCAGTACTTC.

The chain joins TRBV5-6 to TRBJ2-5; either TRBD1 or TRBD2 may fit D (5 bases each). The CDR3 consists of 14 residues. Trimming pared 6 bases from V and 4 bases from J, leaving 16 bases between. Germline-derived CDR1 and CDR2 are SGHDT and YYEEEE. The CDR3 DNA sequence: TGTGCCAGCACTCCGAGGGGCGCGGGAGAGACCCAGTACTTC. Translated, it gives CASTPRGAGETQYF. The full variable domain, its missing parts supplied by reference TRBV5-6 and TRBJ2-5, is DAGVTQSPTHLIKTRGQQVTLRCSPKSGHDTVSWYQQALGQGPQFIFQYYEEEERQRGNFPDRFSGHQFPNYSSELNVNALLLGDSALYLCASTPRGAGETQYFGPGTRLLVL.

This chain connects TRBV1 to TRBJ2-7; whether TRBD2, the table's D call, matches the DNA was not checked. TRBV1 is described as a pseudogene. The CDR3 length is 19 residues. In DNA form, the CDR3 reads TGCACCAGCAGCCAAGATTCGGCTAGCGGGAGGCCCTTCGTCTACGAGCAGTACTTC. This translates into CTSSQDSASGRPFVYEQYF.

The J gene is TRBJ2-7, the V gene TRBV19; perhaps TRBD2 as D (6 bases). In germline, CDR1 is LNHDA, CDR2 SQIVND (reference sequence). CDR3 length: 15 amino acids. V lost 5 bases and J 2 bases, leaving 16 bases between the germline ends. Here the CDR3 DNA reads TGTGCCAGTAGTCTCCGGGACGGGGGACCCTACGAGCAGTACTTC. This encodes CASSLRDGGPYEQYF.

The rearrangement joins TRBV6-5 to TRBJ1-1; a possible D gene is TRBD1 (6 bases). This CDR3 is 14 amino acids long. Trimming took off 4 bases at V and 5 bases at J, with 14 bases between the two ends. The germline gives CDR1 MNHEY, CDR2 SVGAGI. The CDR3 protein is CASSSRGGGTEAFF. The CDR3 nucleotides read TGTGCCAGCAGTTCCCGCGGGGGCGGAACTGAAGCTTTCTTT.

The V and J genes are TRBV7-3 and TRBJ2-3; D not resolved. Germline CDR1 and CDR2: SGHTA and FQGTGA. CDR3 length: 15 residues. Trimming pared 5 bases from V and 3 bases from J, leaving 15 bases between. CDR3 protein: CASSPAVGFTDTQYF. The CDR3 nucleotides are TGTGCCAGCAGCCCGGCGGTGGGGTTTACAGATACGCAGTATTTT.

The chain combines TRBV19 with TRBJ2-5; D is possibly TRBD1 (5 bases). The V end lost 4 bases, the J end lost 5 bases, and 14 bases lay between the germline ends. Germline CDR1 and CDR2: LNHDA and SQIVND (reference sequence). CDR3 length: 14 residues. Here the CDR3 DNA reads TGTGCCAGTAGTACCCCAGGGTTCGAGGAGACCCAGTACTTC. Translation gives CASSTPGFEETQYF.

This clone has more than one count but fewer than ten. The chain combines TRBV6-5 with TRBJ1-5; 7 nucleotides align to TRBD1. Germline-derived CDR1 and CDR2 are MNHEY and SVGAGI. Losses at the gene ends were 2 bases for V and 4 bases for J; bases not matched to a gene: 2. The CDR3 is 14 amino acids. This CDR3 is CASSYGDRNQPQHF. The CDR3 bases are TGTGCCAGCAGTTACGGGGACAGAAATCAGCCCCAGCATTTT.

CDR3 DNA: TGTGCCAGCAGCTTGCGTCGGGGGGCGAAGAACGAGCAGTACTTC. This encodes CASSLRRGAKNEQYF. The rearrangement links TRBV5-8 to TRBJ2-7, with a possible D match to TRBD2 (7 bases). Looked up from germline, CDR1 is SGHTS and CDR2 is YDEGEE. This CDR3 contains 15 residues. The germline V and J ends were trimmed by 1 base and 5 bases, with 16 bases remaining between them. Supplemented by reference TRBV5-8 and TRBJ2-7, the full variable domain reads EAGVTQSPTHLIKTRGQQATLRCSPISGHTSVYWYQQALGLGLQFLLWYDEGEERNRGNFPPRFSGRQFPNYSSELNVNALELEDSALYLCASSLRRGAKNEQYFGPGTRLTVT.

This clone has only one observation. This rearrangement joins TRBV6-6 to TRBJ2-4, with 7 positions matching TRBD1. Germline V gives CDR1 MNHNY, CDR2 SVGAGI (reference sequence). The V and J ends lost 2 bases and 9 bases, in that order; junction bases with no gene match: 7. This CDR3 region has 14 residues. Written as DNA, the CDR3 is TGTGCCAGCAGTTACAACGACAGGGATGGCATTCAGTACTTC. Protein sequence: CASSYNDRDGIQYF.

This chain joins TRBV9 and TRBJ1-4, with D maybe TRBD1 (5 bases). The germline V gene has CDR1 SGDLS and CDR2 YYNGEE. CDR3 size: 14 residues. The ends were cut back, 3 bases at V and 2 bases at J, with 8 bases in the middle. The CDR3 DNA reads TGTGCCAGCAGCGCGGGACGCACTAATGAAAAACTGTTTTTT. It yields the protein CASSAGRTNEKLFF.

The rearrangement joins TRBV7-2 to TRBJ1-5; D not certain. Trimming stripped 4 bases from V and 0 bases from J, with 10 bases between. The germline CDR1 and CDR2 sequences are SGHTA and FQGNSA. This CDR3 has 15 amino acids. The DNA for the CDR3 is TGTGCCAGCAGCTCGACCCCCTATAGCAATCAGCCCCAGCATTTT. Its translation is CASSSTPYSNQPQHF.

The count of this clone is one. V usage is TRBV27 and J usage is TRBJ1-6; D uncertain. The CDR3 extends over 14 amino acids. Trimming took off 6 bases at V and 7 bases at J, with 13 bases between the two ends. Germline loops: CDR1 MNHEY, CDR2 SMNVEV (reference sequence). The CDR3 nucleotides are TGTGCCAGCAGCCCGGGCAGGATGAATTCACCCCTCCACTTT. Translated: CASSPGRMNSPLHF.